This T cell receptor (beta chain) came from a study of cytomegalovirus exposure and HLA in healthy donors. Turning to the study itself: Falling in the Caucasian-associated ancestry cluster were 81% of approximately 410 genotyped donors.

This clone turned up a few times. Its cognate antigen is unknown. Primers: 60 Vbeta forward and 13 Jbeta reverse. The table came from immunoSEQ multiplex PCR; TCRdb's copy has only in-frame clones and leaves some out. This repertoire shows 150,000 to 200,000 clones, approximately 83% found once; its top ten account for about 10%. Trimming stripped 4 bases from V and 6 bases from J, with 9 bases between. Germline V gene lookup returns CDR1 SGHTA and CDR2 FQGNSA. The CDR3 consists of 12 residues. General study points: In a later analysis, specific HLA alleles were associated with around 17,000 TCR beta sequences at a 0.05 false discovery rate. Some TCR beta chains (roughly 160 of them) were listed as cytomegalovirus-associated. An analysis was carried out at a later point. It showed that HLA-associated TCR beta chains were more clonally expanded than equally common non-associated chains.

Specimen: PBMCs. The clonotype originates from a man between 18 and 35 years old in good health and CMV-seropositive. This chain links TRBV7-2 with TRBJ1-1; the D gene is possibly TRBD1 (5 bases). CDR3 nucleotide sequence: TGTGCCAGCAGCTCGGGGGACGCTGAAGCTTTCTTT. Translating it yields CASSSGDAEAFF.